This T cell receptor beta chain was documented in a study of T-cell reconstitution after alpha-beta-depleted transplantation in children. Study results and limitations: T cells produced anew were the main source of T-cell counts and diversity one year after transplant.

The trim removed 7 bases at V and 5 bases at J, leaving 9 bases unmatched. In germline, CDR1 is MDHEN, CDR2 SYDVKM. The CDR3 is made up of 15 amino acids. Construction of the TCRbeta library involved unique molecular identifiers. TCRdb fed the PCR reads into MiXCR, producing one record per CDR3 protein. The sample lists under 850,000 distinct CDR3 sequences, about 12% occurring once. This clonotype was seen many times. Its specificity is not known. This chain joins TRBV28 and TRBJ2-4; 9 nucleotides line up with TRBD1. This sample comprised PBMCs, obtained before TCRalphabeta/CD19-depleted stem cell transplant. The TCR was taken from a girl aged 2 to 10 with congenital amegakaryocytic thrombocytopenia, due to receive a stem cell transplant. The CDR3, as DNA: TGTGCCAGCACCAGCCAAACAGGGGGCGAAAACATTCAGTACTTC. Translation: CASTSQTGGENIQYF.